The present TCR beta chain was sequenced within a study of control samples from healthy donors and cancer patients. Data came from immunoSEQ multiplex PCR; TCRdb stores just in-frame clones and leaves some out. The sample yields some 130,000 clones, about 88% seen once. The length of the CDR3 is 14 residues. The sequenced sample consisted of blood. J is TRBJ2-3 and V is TRBV21-1; TRBD1 was called by the table and not checked on the DNA. TRBV21-1 corresponds to a pseudogene. The clonotype comes from a woman aged 25 to 39 in good health. CDR3 region: CASSARDRPDTQYF. CDR3 DNA sequence: TGTGCCAGCAGCGCTAGGGACAGGCCAGATACGCAGTATTTT.